Below are 7 T cell receptor beta chains sequenced from a single sample in a study of T cells in severe cutaneous drug reactions. Libraries were made by iRepertoire multiplex PCR with TCR subtype-specific primers for bulk and single-cell sequencing. TCRdb reprocessed the multiplex PCR reads and stores each CDR3 protein as one record, lacking DNA. This specimen shows over a thousand distinct CDR3 sequences; the ten leading clones hold 15% to 20%. The donors had carbamazepine-induced Stevens-Johnson syndrome or toxic epidermal necrolysis. Material: cells from a skin blister. These receptors came from a human donor with Stevens-Johnson syndrome, a severe cutaneous drug reaction.

J is TRBJ2-1 and V is TRBV6-6; TCRdb calls TRBD1, which cannot be checked without DNA. CDR3 length: 17 residues. Germline V CDR1 and CDR2: MNHNY, SVGAGI (reference sequence). The CDR3 sequence is CASSYSSWAGTGNEQFF.

This rearrangement joins TRBV2 to TRBJ2-2; the TCRdb D gene call, TRBD2, has no DNA to confirm it. The germline CDR1 and CDR2 sequences are SNHLY and FYNNEI. The length of the CDR3 is 15 residues. The CDR3 sequence is CASKGTSGYPGELFF.

The J gene is TRBJ2-1, the V gene TRBV20-1. This CDR3 contains 12 residues. Germline values: CDR1 DFQATT, CDR2 SNEGSKA (reference sequence). The CDR3 protein is CSARYSVNEQFF.

This clonotype counts as medium-sized by frequency. The rearrangement links TRBV20-1 to TRBJ2-1; TCRdb lists TRBD1, though no DNA is available to test this call. The germline V gene has CDR1 DFQATT and CDR2 SNEGSKA (reference sequence). The CDR3 has 14 amino acids. CDR3 residues: CRCRSREGYNEQFF.

Considering frequency, this clonotype is medium-sized. This rearrangement joins TRBV19 to TRBJ2-3; absent DNA, TCRdb's TRBD2 call cannot be checked. Germline loops: CDR1 LNHDA, CDR2 SQIVND (reference sequence). This CDR3 is built from 15 residues. This chain's CDR3 is CASSIAARSGDTQYF.

The rearrangement uses TRBV12-3 or TRBV12-4 and TRBJ2-7; the TCRdb D gene call, TRBD2, has no DNA to confirm it. There are 14 residues in the CDR3. The CDR3 loop reads CASSKTGLAARQYF.

According to its frequency, this clonotype is medium-sized. The chain couples TRBV20-1 to TRBJ2-3; TCRdb outputs TRBD2, but without DNA this stays unchecked. The CDR3 contains 16 residues. CDR1 is DFQATT and CDR2 is SNEGSKA in the germline V gene (reference sequence). The CDR3 loop is CSARNVLAVSTDTQYF.